Listed below are T cell receptor beta chains from one sample, sequenced in a study of CD8+CD57+ T cells in acquired aplastic anemia. From the reads, TCRdb called clonotypes with MiXCR, one entry per CDR3 protein. Found here are some 170,000 distinct CDR3 sequences, 63% of them singletons; the top ten hold about 44%. What was sequenced was sorted CD4+, CD8+, or CD8+CD57+ T cells (not recorded which) from PBMCs. The receptors derive from a human donor with aplastic anemia. Both conserved end residues are part of each CDR3. A D gene is named only where the DNA matches it firmly. Size is omitted from some rows. Given values are once, few, many or a class for expanded clones.

size | J | V | D | CDR3 | DNA
NA | TRBJ2-7 | TRBV4-1 | NA | CASSRPGGPYEQYF | TGCGCCAGCAGCCGTCCAGGGGGGCCCTACGAGCAGTACTTC
NA | TRBJ2-7 | TRBV7-2 | NA | CASSRTQGSYEQYF | TGTGCCAGCAGCCGCACACAGGGCTCCTACGAGCAGTACTTC
NA | TRBJ2-1 | TRBV20-1 | TRBD2 | CSARDVASGSAYNEQFF | TGCAGTGCTAGAGATGTGGCTAGCGGGAGCGCCTACAATGAGCAGTTCTTC
NA | TRBJ2-3 | TRBV20-1 | TRBD2 | CSALPPGLASTGTLYF | TGCAGTGCCCTCCCCCCGGGACTAGCTAGCACAGGTACGCTGTATTTT
few | TRBJ2-7 | TRBV29-1 | TRBD1 | CSVDGQGASEQYF | TGCAGCGTTGACGGGCAGGGGGCGAGCGAGCAGTACTTC
many | TRBJ1-5 | TRBV7-2 | NA | CASSLGGDQPQHF | TGTGCCAGCAGTTTGGGAGGTGATCAGCCCCAGCATTTT
many | TRBJ2-7 | TRBV6-6 | TRBD2 | CASSRPGGEDREQYF | TGTGCCAGCAGTCGCCCGGGGGGGGAGGATAGGGAGCAGTACTTC
NA | TRBJ1-1 | TRBV10-3 | TRBD1 | CAISDPDRAEAFF | TGTGCCATCAGTGATCCGGACAGGGCGGAAGCTTTCTTT
few | TRBJ1-1 | TRBV6-2/TRBV6-3 | NA | CASSYPGAAEAFF | TGTGCCAGCAGTTATCCAGGGGCCGCTGAAGCTTTCTTT
NA | TRBJ1-6 | TRBV9 | NA | CASSATRGAENSPLHF | TGTGCCAGCAGCGCTACTAGGGGGGCGGAGAATTCACCCCTCCACTTT
NA | TRBJ2-7 | TRBV7-6 | NA | CASSLVSAGSVSYEQYF | TGTGCCAGCAGCTTAGTCTCAGCCGGTAGCGTCTCCTACGAGCAGTACTTC